This passage covers 11 T cell receptor beta chains from one sample sequenced in a study of naive and memory T cell subsets. Ligated cDNA underwent four rounds of PCR with nested alpha and beta constant region primers and SP2. TCRdb analysed the UMI-ligation and nested PCR reads with MiXCR anew, one entry per CDR3 protein. In the table there are about 37,000 distinct CDR3 sequences, approximately 11% of which are singletons. Treatment reported: skin biopsy from PPD injection site in Mantoux-positive individual. A UMI-containing oligonucleotide was joined by 3' ligation to the TCR cDNA template. The starting material was skin, obtained from a tuberculin skin test site. These receptors were obtained from an adult in good health.

This clonotype was observed at least ten times. The V gene is TRBV27, the J gene TRBJ2-3, with D tentatively TRBD2 (5 bases). V gave up 2 bases and J gave up 6 bases, with 12 bases separating them. CDR3 length: 14 amino acids. Germline V lookup: CDR1 MNHEY, CDR2 SMNVEV (reference sequence). The CDR3 is CASSLQPEVDTQYF. CDR3 nucleotide sequence: TGTGCCAGCAGTTTACAGCCGGAGGTGGATACGCAGTATTTT.

The chain joins TRBV10-3 to TRBJ2-3, with TRBD2 matching 9 bases. V shed 3 bases, J shed 2 bases, and the junction held 12 bases outside the gene matches. Germline lookup yields CDR1 ENHRY and CDR2 SYGVKD. The CDR3 covers 18 residues. The CDR3 here is CAISDSLAGTLNTDTQYF. The CDR3 bases are TGTGCCATCAGTGACAGTCTAGCGGGGACTTTAAACACAGATACGCAGTATTTT.

This clonotype was observed a handful of times. The chain links TRBV18 to TRBJ1-1, with D hard to call. V shed 0 bases and J shed 6 bases, with 11 bases lying between them. The CDR3 is 14 residues long. CDR1 and CDR2 (germline): KGHSH, LQKENI. The CDR3 DNA is TGTGCCAGCTCACCACCCTCCCTGGCAGCTGAAGCTTTCTTT. Amino acid sequence: CASSPPSLAAEAFF.

This clonotype has a handful of counts. The chain combines TRBV19 with TRBJ1-5, with TRBD1 matching over 9 bases. The CDR3 consists of 12 residues. Germline CDR1 reads LNHDA; CDR2 reads SQIVND (reference sequence). After removal of 7 bases from V and 7 bases from J, the junction contained 2 bases not matched to a gene. The CDR3 coding sequence is TGTGCCAGTACCACAGGGGGCCAGCCCCAGCATTTT. Encoded protein: CASTTGGQPQHF. The whole variable domain, remainder taken from reference TRBV19 and TRBJ1-5, is DGGITQSPKYLFRKEGQNVTLSCEQNLNHDAMYWYRQDPGQGLRLIYYSQIVNDFQKGDIAEGYSVSREKKESFPLTVTSAQKNPTAFYLCASTTGGQPQHFGDGTRLSIL.

This clonotype appeared a few times. The gene calls are TRBV10-3 and TRBJ1-1, with 9 bases lining up with TRBD1. The CDR3 spans 16 residues. The germline V gene has CDR1 ENHRY and CDR2 SYGVKD. The V gene end was trimmed by 6 bases and the J gene end by 0 bases; junction bases not matched to a gene: 8. The CDR3 coding sequence is TGTGCCATCAGCCCTAGGACAGGGGTTATGAACACTGAAGCTTTCTTT. This gives the protein CAISPRTGVMNTEAFF.

This clonotype has a count of ten or more. The V and J genes are TRBV12-3 or TRBV12-4 and TRBJ2-1; TRBD2 matches 8 bases. CDR3 size: 15 residues. Trimming took 6 bases from V and 2 from J; bases not matched to a gene: 6. The CDR3 here is CASRTLAGTYNEQFF. For the CDR3, the DNA is TGTGCCAGCAGAACCCTAGCGGGTACCTACAATGAGCAGTTCTTC.

This clonotype has ten or more counts. V gene TRBV5-1 combines with J gene TRBJ2-7; 7 bases align to TRBD1. Germline loops: CDR1 SGHRS, CDR2 YFSETQ. This CDR3 spans 15 amino acids. V was pared by 3 bases and J by 3 bases, with 9 bases of the junction left unmatched. The CDR3 nucleotides read TGCGCCAGCAGCTGGGCGGCCCGGACAGGCTACGAGCAGTACTTC. Translation: CASSWAARTGYEQYF.

This clonotype was counted many times. The chain employs TRBV28 and TRBJ2-3; TRBD2 matches 9 bases. V gave up 3 bases and J gave up 4 bases; unmatched junction bases: 8. Germline values: CDR1 MDHEN, CDR2 SYDVKM. There are 16 residues in the CDR3. CDR3 amino acids: CASSFRLAGTADTQYF. For the CDR3, the DNA is TGTGCCAGCAGTTTTAGGCTAGCGGGAACGGCAGATACGCAGTATTTT.

This clonotype was observed at least ten times. The genes are TRBV29-1 and TRBJ2-4; 10 bases fit TRBD2. Germline CDR1 is SQVTM and CDR2 is ANQGSEA. With V trimmed by 5 bases and J by 1 base, 11 bases remained unmatched. This CDR3 region has 17 residues. The CDR3 DNA reads as TGCAGCGTTTCACTCTACAGCGGGGGGGGTGCCAAAAACATTCAGTACTTC. Translation gives CSVSLYSGGGAKNIQYF.

On this clonotype: A read error is possible here, since a much larger clone lies one base away. This rearrangement joins TRBV28 to TRBJ1-2; 8 positions agree with TRBD1. From germline, CDR1 is MDHEN and CDR2 SYDVKM. The CDR3 is 14 residues long. The CDR3 region has the DNA TGTGCCAGCAGTTCGGGACAGGCTACGGGTGGCCACACCTTC. Translation gives CASSSGQATGGHTF.

V usage is TRBV27 and J usage is TRBJ2-5; D ambiguous. The V and J ends lost 7 bases and 5 bases respectively, with 14 bases between them. Germline V lookup: CDR1 MNHEY, CDR2 SMNVEV (reference sequence). The CDR3 extends over 13 amino acids. Written as DNA, the CDR3 is TGTGCCAGCACCAAACGAAGTGGGGAGACCCAGTACTTC. It yields the protein CASTKRSGETQYF.